These T cell receptor beta chains were read from a single sample in a study of read filtering for tumor transcriptome and immune sequencing. A single record per CDR3 protein comes from TCRdb applying MiXCR to the reads. The table shows 130,000 or so distinct CDR3 sequences, with less than 15% occurring only once. Source material: a population of CD138-negative cells sorted from bone marrow. Receptors originate from a donor at least 40 years old with multiple myeloma. Both conserved end residues are part of each CDR3. D genes are given only for firm matches. Each size is how often the clone was seen (once, few, many) or a class if it is expanded.

>TRBV6-2/TRBV6-3|-|TRBJ2-1|many
TGTGCCAGCACCTACCACCCCTACAATGAGCAGTTCTTC
CASTYHPYNEQFF
>TRBV20-1|-|TRBJ1-1|many
TGCAGTGCTAGAGATTGGGTCGAAGCTTTCTTT
CSARDWVEAFF
>TRBV19|-|TRBJ2-7|medium-sized
TGTGCCAGTAGCCTAACCGGGACCGCCTCCTACGAGCAGTACTTC
CASSLTGTASYEQYF
>TRBV11-2|-|TRBJ2-2|many
TGTGCCAGCAGCCAAAGAGGGGCGAACACCGGGGAGCTGTTTTTT
CASSQRGANTGELFF
>TRBV6-6|-|TRBJ1-6|few
TGTGCCAGCAGATATAGCGGGACAAGACCGGGTTCACCCCTCCACTTT
CASRYSGTRPGSPLHF
>TRBV20-1|TRBD2|TRBJ2-2|few
TGCAGTGCTCCTCGGACTAGCGCGGGCGGGGAGCTGTTTTTT
CSAPRTSAGGELFF
>TRBV7-9|-|TRBJ2-2|many
TGTGCCAGCAGCTTAAAGCGGGTGAACACCGGGGAGCTGTTTTTT
CASSLKRVNTGELFF
>TRBV14|-|TRBJ2-1|many
TGTGCCAGCAGCCAGGGCTTGCGTCAGGGTGAGCAGTTCTTC
CASSQGLRQGEQFF
>TRBV2|-|TRBJ1-1|many
TGTGCCAGCAGTGAACTAGGGACGGCGAGCACTGAAGCTTTCTTT
CASSELGTASTEAFF
>TRBV4-3|-|TRBJ1-1|many
TGCGCCAGCAGCCAAGAAAGAGGGAACACTTTTAGGAACACTGAAGCTTTCTTT
CASSQERGNTFRNTEAFF
>TRBV20-1|-|TRBJ2-1|many
TGCAGTGCTTCAGGGTTTTTCTCCTACAATGAGCAGTTCTTC
CSASGFFSYNEQFF
>TRBV6-5|-|TRBJ2-1|many
TGTGCCAGCAGCCTTGGCGGGATCGGTAGTGAGCAGTTCTTC
CASSLGGIGSEQFF